This T cell receptor beta chain was recorded in a study of OX40 agonist ivuxolimab in advanced cancers. Study at large: A diagnosis of hepatocellular carcinoma, melanoma, renal cell or head and neck cancer was present in dose-escalation patients.

Profiled with immunoSEQ multiplex PCR; TCRdb holds only in-frame clones, not every one. The repertoire holds about 47,000 clones, with about 80% as singletons. CDR1 MNHNS and CDR2 SASEGT come from the germline V gene. The ends were cut back, 0 bases at V and 4 bases at J, with 13 bases in the middle. There are 16 residues in the CDR3. Study-wide results and limits: Some nonresponders likewise displayed low normalized T-cell clonal expansion. On average, CD8+ T cells had more expanded clones than CD4+. The antigens recognized by the expanded peripheral T cells, that is their antigen specificity, were not determined.

Points on this clone: Its matching antigen is unknown.

The TCR comes from an adult with an advanced solid tumor such as melanoma, head and neck, liver or kidney cancer. The material was CD4+ or CD8+ T cells sorted from blood, obtained in a trial of the OX40 agonist ivuxolimab. The chain carries TRBV6-1 and TRBJ1-5, with no clear D. The CDR3 DNA follows: TGTGCCAGCAGTGAAGCATATCGGCGGTTGAATCAGCCCCAGCATTTT. Its translation is CASSEAYRRLNQPQHF.